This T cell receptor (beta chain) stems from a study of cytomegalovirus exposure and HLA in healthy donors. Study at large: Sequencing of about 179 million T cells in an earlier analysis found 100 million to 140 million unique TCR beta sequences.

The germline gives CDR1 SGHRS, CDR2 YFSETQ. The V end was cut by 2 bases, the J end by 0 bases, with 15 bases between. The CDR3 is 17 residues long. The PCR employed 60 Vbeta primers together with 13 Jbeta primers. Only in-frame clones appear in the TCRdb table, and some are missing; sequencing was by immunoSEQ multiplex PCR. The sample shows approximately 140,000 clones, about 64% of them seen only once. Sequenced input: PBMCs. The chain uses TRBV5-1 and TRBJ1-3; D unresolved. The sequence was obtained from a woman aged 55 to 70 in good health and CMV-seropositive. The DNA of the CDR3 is TGCGCCAGCAGCTTTAAAGGGCAGACTAGCTCTGGAAACACCATATATTTT. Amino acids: CASSFKGQTSSGNTIYF.